This TCR beta chain came from a study of regulatory T cells in long-lasting Graves disease. This clonotype was found many times. The antigen is not known. Time point in this sample: persistent/refractory GD, antithyroid drugs over 5 years with positive TRAb. TCR sequences were obtained from RNA taken from PBMCs. Diagnosing Graves' disease relied on the American Thyroid Association guidelines. The germline V and J ends were trimmed by 1 base and 7 bases, with 16 bases remaining between them. In germline, CDR1 is SGHAT, CDR2 FQNNGV. The length of the CDR3 is 15 residues. Researchers made TCR beta libraries by using iRepertoire HTBI primers and running Arm-PCR on CDR3 regions. Each CDR3 protein gets one entry after TCRdb re-called the multiplex PCR reads with MiXCR. The repertoire holds hundreds of thousands of distinct CDR3 sequences, with approximately 31% as singletons. Study-wide findings and caveats: Accuracy might have suffered from few samples.

The chain carries TRBV11-2 and TRBJ1-2; a possible D gene is TRBD1 (6 bases). Sample: peripheral blood mononuclear cells (PBMCs), taken when the disease was refractory, from a patient treated with antithyroid drugs. This clonotype was sampled from a female donor with Graves disease. CDR3 nucleotide sequence: TGTGCCAGCAGCTTAGTCGGCAGGGGCTCGACTGGCTACACCTTC. It is translated as CASSLVGRGSTGYTF.